The 23 T cell receptor beta chains reported below all come from one sample, sequenced in a study of cytomegalovirus exposure and HLA in healthy donors (dated by TCRdb to about 2017). Libraries were made using the immunoSEQ multiplex PCR assay. For the multiplex PCR, a mixture combining 60 forward primers for TCR Vbeta segments and 13 reverse primers for TCR Jbeta segments was used. Entries here come from immuneACCESS through TCRdb and include only in-frame sequences with V and J called. Some clones fail to appear in such tables; in the studies checked, an unresolved V gene covers under half of the shortfall, and the cause of the remainder is unknown. Present in this sample are about 92,000 clones, roughly 86% of which were seen just once. The ten most abundant clones make up around 6% of the sample. Sequenced material: PBMCs. These receptors all come from a young woman in good health and CMV-seropositive.

The chain joins TRBV28 to TRBJ2-7; no clear D. Germline lookup yields CDR1 MDHEN and CDR2 SYDVKM. Trimming took 6 bases from V and 3 from J, leaving 6 bases between them. This CDR3 has 11 residues. Here the CDR3 reads CASRHSYEQYF. CDR3 sequence (DNA): TGTGCCAGCAGGCATAGCTACGAGCAGTACTTC.

The V and J genes are TRBV19 and TRBJ1-5; D might be TRBD1 (5 bases). V lost 5 bases and J 7 bases, leaving 21 bases between the germline ends. The CDR3 runs to 16 residues. Germline V lookup: CDR1 LNHDA, CDR2 SQIVND (reference sequence). The CDR3 coding sequence is TGTGCCAGTAGTCCATACGGGGGACTCCAAACCCAGCCCCAGCATTTT. Amino acid sequence: CASSPYGGLQTQPQHF.

The genes are TRBV4-2 and TRBJ2-2; D might be TRBD2 (5 bases). The V gene's germline CDR1 is LGHNA and CDR2 YNFKEQ. CDR3 length: 18 amino acids. The V end was cut by 4 bases, the J end by 1 base, with 19 bases between. The DNA for the CDR3 is TGTGCCAGCAGCCCCGACCTCGGACTGGGCCAGAACACCGGGGAGCTGTTTTTT. It is translated as CASSPDLGLGQNTGELFF.

This CDR3 reads CASSEQGQPGGGYTF. The CDR3 DNA is TGTGCCAGCAGTGAACAGGGACAGCCTGGAGGAGGCTACACCTTC. The chain uses TRBV2 and TRBJ1-2, with 7 positions matching TRBD1. CDR1 and CDR2 (germline): SNHLY, FYNNEI. After removal of 2 bases from V and 8 bases from J, the junction contained 11 bases not matched to a gene. The CDR3 contains 15 residues.

V gene TRBV2 combines with J gene TRBJ1-6, with a possible D match to TRBD1 (6 bases). CDR3 length: 16 residues. The V gene's germline CDR1 is SNHLY and CDR2 FYNNEI. Trimming left V 5 bases short and J 4 bases short, with 15 bases between. In DNA form, the CDR3 reads TGTGCCAGCAGTTCACAGGGAGTAGGATATAATTCACCCCTCCACTTT. As protein: CASSSQGVGYNSPLHF.

The table lists this clone with a count of one. The chain joins TRBV7-8 to TRBJ1-2, with D maybe TRBD1 (5 bases). Germline V lookup: CDR1 SGHVS, CDR2 FQNEAQ. There are 16 residues in the CDR3. V lost 1 base and J 6 bases, leaving 18 bases between the germline ends. The CDR3 coding sequence is TGTGCCAGCAGCTTAGGCGGGACCCTCCTTTGGGATGGCTACACCTTC. Its translation: CASSLGGTLLWDGYTF.

This clone was picked up one time. This chain uses TRBV30 with TRBJ1-3; TRBD1 might be the D (6 bases). Germline V gene lookup returns CDR1 GTSNPN and CDR2 SVGIG (reference sequence). The CDR3 length is 15 residues. Trimming left V 3 bases short and J 1 base short, with 13 bases between. The CDR3 here is CAWRTQGLSGNTIYF. The CDR3 nucleotides read TGTGCCTGGAGAACACAGGGTCTGTCTGGAAACACCATATATTTT.

In this sample, this clone turned up a few times. The V and J genes are TRBV2 and TRBJ1-4; D remains unclear. The CDR3 loop spans 14 amino acids. Trimming took 6 bases from V and 0 from J, leaving 8 bases between them. Germline V lookup: CDR1 SNHLY, CDR2 FYNNEI. CDR3 loop: CASSLATTNEKLFF. The DNA of the CDR3 is TGTGCCAGCAGCCTGGCAACAACTAATGAAAAACTGTTTTTT. Supplemented by reference TRBV2 and TRBJ1-4, the full variable domain reads EPEVTQTPSHQVTQMGQEVILRCVPISNHLYFYWYRQILGQKVEFLVSFYNNEISEKSEIFDDQFSVERPDGSNFTLKIRSTKLEDSAMYFCASSLATTNEKLFFGSGTQLSVL.

V gene TRBV5-6 combines with J gene TRBJ2-7; 8 bases line up with TRBD1. CDR1 and CDR2 from the germline V gene are SGHDT and YYEEEE. CDR3 length equals 14 residues. The V and J ends lost 4 bases and 4 bases, in that order; junction bases with no gene match: 7. CDR3 in DNA: TGTGCCAGCAGCCCGACAGGGGAAATTTACGAGCAGTACTTC. Protein: CASSPTGEIYEQYF.

This clone has a single count. The chain employs TRBV6-1 and TRBJ2-5; 10 bases are a match to TRBD2. The CDR3 is 15 residues long. CDR1 and CDR2 (germline): MNHNS, SASEGT. Germline trimming cut 1 base from V and 2 bases from J; bases unmatched to any gene: 1. The CDR3 region has the DNA TGTGCCAGCAGTGAAGAAGCGGGGGGGCAAGAGACCCAGTACTTC. Amino acids: CASSEEAGGQETQYF.

This chain links TRBV20-1 with TRBJ2-7; perhaps TRBD2 as D (6 bases). Trimming removed 6 bases at V and 5 bases at J, with 11 bases between. The CDR3 length is 11 residues. Germline V gene data show CDR1 as DFQATT and CDR2 as SNEGSKA (reference sequence). CDR3 sequence (DNA): TGCAGTGCCCGCGGACTACACGAGCAGTACTTC. Amino acid sequence: CSARGLHEQYF.

The CDR3 here is CASSKLLGLAGVGQETQYF. The CDR3 nucleotides are TGTGCCAGCAGCAAATTATTGGGACTAGCGGGAGTGGGCCAAGAGACCCAGTACTTC. This chain joins TRBV27 and TRBJ2-5, with 14 bases matching TRBD2. Trimming cost V 6 bases and J 1 base; bases outside gene matches: 13. The CDR3 is made up of 19 amino acids. Per the germline V gene, CDR1 is MNHEY and CDR2 is SMNVEV (reference sequence).

This clone was counted between two and nine times. The chain recombines TRBV4-2 with TRBJ2-7, with D possibly TRBD2 on 6 matching bases. The CDR3 is made up of 15 amino acids. The V end lost 0 bases, the J end lost 6 bases, and 15 bases lay between the germline ends. Germline CDR1 reads LGHNA; CDR2 reads YNFKEQ. The CDR3 here is CASSQEHGGTGEQYF. The CDR3 nucleotides read TGTGCCAGCAGCCAAGAGCACGGGGGTACCGGCGAGCAGTACTTC.

The rearrangement joins TRBV6-6 to TRBJ2-2; a weak D match, TRBD2 (5 bases). This CDR3 comprises 16 residues. Germline-derived CDR1 and CDR2 are MNHNY and SVGAGI (reference sequence). The V end was cut by 8 bases, the J end by 1 base, with 17 bases between. The CDR3 spells CASFPSAGRNTGELFF. In DNA, the CDR3 is TGTGCCAGCTTCCCCTCGGCGGGTCGGAACACCGGGGAGCTGTTTTTT.

This clone appeared a few times. The CDR3 sequence is CAWSQDVLAYEQYF. The CDR3 region has the DNA TGTGCCTGGTCACAGGACGTCTTGGCCTACGAGCAGTACTTC. The chain combines TRBV30 with TRBJ2-7; D is perhaps TRBD1 (5 bases). V lost 5 bases and J lost 2, with 16 bases in between. Per the germline V gene, CDR1 is GTSNPN and CDR2 is SVGIG (reference sequence). This CDR3 is built from 14 residues.

This clone was seen a few times. The J gene is TRBJ2-2, the V gene TRBV5-1; 9 bases are a match to TRBD1. Germline loops: CDR1 SGHRS, CDR2 YFSETQ. The CDR3 extends over 14 amino acids. V shed 6 bases, J shed 8 bases, and the junction held 8 bases outside the gene matches. DNA of the CDR3: TGCGCCAGCAACCGGGACAGGGCGTCTGGGGAGCTGTTTTTT. Amino acid sequence: CASNRDRASGELFF.

The chain uses TRBV7-2 and TRBJ2-7, with TRBD2 identical over 14 bases. J lost 6 bases, V lost 1 base, and 8 bases had no gene match. From germline, CDR1 is SGHTA and CDR2 FQGNSA. This CDR3 is 17 amino acids long. This chain's CDR3 is CASSLDSTSGGAGEQYF. CDR3 nucleotide sequence: TGTGCCAGCAGCTTAGATTCGACTAGCGGGGGGGCCGGCGAGCAGTACTTC.

This sequence joins TRBV6-1 and TRBJ1-2; 9 bases are a match to TRBD1. Germline V gives CDR1 MNHNS, CDR2 SASEGT. V dropped 6 bases and J dropped 4; count of bases not matched to a gene: 9. There are 15 residues in the CDR3. The CDR3 DNA follows: TGTGCCAGCAGGGGGGCCCCGGGACAGGGCTATGGCTACACCTTC. Translating it yields CASRGAPGQGYGYTF.

This clone has a single count. The chain joins TRBV18 to TRBJ1-2; 8 positions match TRBD1. Trimming removed 3 bases from V and 5 bases from J; junction bases left unmatched: 8. The CDR3 is 15 residues long. CDR1 KGHSH and CDR2 LQKENI come from the germline V gene. CDR3 protein: CASSPPGQDYYGYTF. In nucleotides, the CDR3 is TGTGCCAGCTCACCTCCGGGACAGGACTATTATGGCTACACCTTC.

The V gene is TRBV15, the J gene TRBJ2-7, with D perhaps matching TRBD2 (7 bases). Germline loops: CDR1 LNHNV, CDR2 YYDKDF (reference sequence). This CDR3 has 14 amino acids. V was trimmed by 9 bases and J by 2 bases, leaving 17 bases between them. CDR3 residues: CATREGGGPYEQYF. CDR3 nucleotides: TGTGCCACTCGCGAGGGGGGGGGCCCCTACGAGCAGTACTTC.

V usage is TRBV28 and J usage is TRBJ2-1; D remains unclear. The CDR3 totals 12 residues. V was pared by 10 bases and J by 0 bases, with 7 bases between. Per germline, CDR1 MDHEN and CDR2 SYDVKM. This CDR3 is CATWSSYNEQFF. The CDR3 DNA follows: TGTGCCACTTGGAGCTCCTACAATGAGCAGTTCTTC.

This chain uses TRBV6-1 with TRBJ2-4; 7 nucleotides line up with TRBD2. The CDR3 length is 13 residues. The germline V gene has CDR1 MNHNS and CDR2 SASEGT. The V and J ends lost 5 bases and 7 bases, in that order; junction bases with no gene match: 5. The CDR3 region is CASSTRGENIQYF. Written as DNA, the CDR3 is TGTGCCAGCAGTACTCGGGGGGAGAACATTCAGTACTTC.

The J gene is TRBJ2-7, the V gene TRBV7-8; 8 positions agree with TRBD1. In germline, CDR1 is SGHVS, CDR2 FQNEAQ. J was trimmed by 5 bases and V by 4 bases; bases with no gene match: 7. The CDR3 extends over 14 amino acids. Here the CDR3 DNA reads TGTGCCAGCAGCTCTTACAGGGGGGCCGACGAGCAGTACTTC. Its translation is CASSSYRGADEQYF.